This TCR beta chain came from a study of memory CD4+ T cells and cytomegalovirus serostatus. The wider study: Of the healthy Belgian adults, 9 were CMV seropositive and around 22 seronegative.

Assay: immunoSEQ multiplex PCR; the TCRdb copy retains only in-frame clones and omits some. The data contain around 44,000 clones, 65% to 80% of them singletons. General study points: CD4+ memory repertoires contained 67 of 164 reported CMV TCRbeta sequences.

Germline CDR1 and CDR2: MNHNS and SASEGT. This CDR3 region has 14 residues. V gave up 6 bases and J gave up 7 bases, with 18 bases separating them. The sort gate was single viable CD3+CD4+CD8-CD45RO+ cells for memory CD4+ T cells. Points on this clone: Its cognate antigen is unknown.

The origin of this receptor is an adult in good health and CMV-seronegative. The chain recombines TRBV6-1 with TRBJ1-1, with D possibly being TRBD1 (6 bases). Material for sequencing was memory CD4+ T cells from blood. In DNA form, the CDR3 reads TGTGCCAGCAGGCCGCGAGGGGGATATGGTGAAGCTTTCTTT. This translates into CASRPRGGYGEAFF.